This T cell receptor (beta chain) was recorded in a study of blood T cell repertoires in COVID-19. Study overall: The United States, Italy and Spain provided the acute and convalescent COVID-19 samples. PBMCs, B-cell-depleted T cells, or T cells provided the cDNA or gDNA that made up the material.

Per the original methods: Counts of nucleated cells, estimated from reference gene primer amplification, were obtained. TCRdb's copy holds only in-frame clones and misses some; the assay was immunoSEQ multiplex PCR. The V and J calls and clone size are taken from that table; D and trimming were inferred from the DNA. The data contain roughly 120,000 clones, approximately 84% of them seen just once; the ten biggest clones take up roughly 1.8%. This TCR was recovered from a man between 65 and 79 years old with acute or convalescent COVID-19. Input material: peripheral blood.

CDR3 residues: CATKQGLNTEAFF. DNA of the CDR3: TGTGCCACCAAACAGGGGCTGAACACTGAAGCTTTCTTT. The chain combines TRBV28 with TRBJ1-1; 7 bases map to TRBD1. Germline V gene sequence: CDR1 MDHEN, CDR2 SYDVKM. The CDR3 covers 13 residues. Unmatched junction bases numbered 5, after V lost 10 bases and J lost 0 bases.